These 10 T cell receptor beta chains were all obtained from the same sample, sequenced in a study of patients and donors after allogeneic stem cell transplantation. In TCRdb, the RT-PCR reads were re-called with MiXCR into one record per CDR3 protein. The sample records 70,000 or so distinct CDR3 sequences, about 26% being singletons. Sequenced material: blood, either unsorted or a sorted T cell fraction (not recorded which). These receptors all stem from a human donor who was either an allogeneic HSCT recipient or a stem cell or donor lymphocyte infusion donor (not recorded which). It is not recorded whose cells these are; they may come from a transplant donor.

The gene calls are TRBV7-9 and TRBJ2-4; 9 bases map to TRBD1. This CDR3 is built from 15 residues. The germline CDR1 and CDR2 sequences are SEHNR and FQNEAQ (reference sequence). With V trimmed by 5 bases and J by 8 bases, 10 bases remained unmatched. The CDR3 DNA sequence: TGTGCCAGCAGCCTACTATGGGACAGGGAGGACATTCAGTACTTC. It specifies CASSLLWDREDIQYF.

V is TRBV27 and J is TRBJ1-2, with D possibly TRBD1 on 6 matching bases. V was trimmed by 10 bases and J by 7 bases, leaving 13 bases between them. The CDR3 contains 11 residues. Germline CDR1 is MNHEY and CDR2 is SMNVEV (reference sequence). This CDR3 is CATHDRFGYTF. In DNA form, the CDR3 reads TGTGCCACTCACGACAGGTTTGGCTACACCTTC.

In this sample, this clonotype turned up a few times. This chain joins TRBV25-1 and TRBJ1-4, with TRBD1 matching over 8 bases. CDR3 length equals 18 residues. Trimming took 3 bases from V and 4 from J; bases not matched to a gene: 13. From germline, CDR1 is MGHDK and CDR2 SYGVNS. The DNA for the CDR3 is TGTGCCAGCAGTGACCCTCGGCAGGGGGCCCTTAATAATGAAAAACTGTTTTTT. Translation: CASSDPRQGALNNEKLFF.

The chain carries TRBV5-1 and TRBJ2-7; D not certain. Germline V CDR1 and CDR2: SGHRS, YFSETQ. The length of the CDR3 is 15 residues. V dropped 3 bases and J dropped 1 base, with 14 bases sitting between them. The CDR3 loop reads CASSSTPGVSYEQYF. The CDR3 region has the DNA TGCGCCAGCAGCTCCACCCCCGGCGTTTCCTACGAGCAGTACTTC.

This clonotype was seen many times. CDR3 sequence: CASSLAGGGNQPQHF. The CDR3 nucleotides read TGCGCCAGCAGCTTGGCCGGGGGCGGCAATCAGCCCCAGCATTTT. The V and J genes are TRBV5-1 and TRBJ1-5, with D possibly TRBD1 on 6 matching bases. Trimming left V 0 bases short and J 2 bases short, with 9 bases between. The germline CDR1 and CDR2 sequences are SGHRS and YFSETQ. The CDR3 runs to 15 residues. The variable domain in full, with the rest retrieved from reference TRBV5-1 and TRBJ1-5, is KAGVTQTPRYLIKTRGQQVTLSCSPISGHRSVSWYQQTPGQGLQFLFEYFSETQRNKGNFPGRFSGRQFSNSRSEMNVSTLELGDSALYLCASSLAGGGNQPQHFGDGTRLSIL.

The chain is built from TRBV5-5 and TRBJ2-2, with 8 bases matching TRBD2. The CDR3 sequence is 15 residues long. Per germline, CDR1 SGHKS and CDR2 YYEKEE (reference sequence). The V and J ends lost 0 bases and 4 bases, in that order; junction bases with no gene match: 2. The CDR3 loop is CASSLAAGVTGELFF. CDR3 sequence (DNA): TGTGCCAGCAGCTTGGCAGCGGGGGTCACCGGGGAGCTGTTTTTT.

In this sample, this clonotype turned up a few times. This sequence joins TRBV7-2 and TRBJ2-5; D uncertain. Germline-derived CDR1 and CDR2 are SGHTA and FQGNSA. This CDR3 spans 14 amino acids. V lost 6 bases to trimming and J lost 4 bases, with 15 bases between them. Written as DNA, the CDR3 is TGTGCCAGCAGTGATACCGGGCCTGGAGAGACCCAGTACTTC. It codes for CASSDTGPGETQYF.

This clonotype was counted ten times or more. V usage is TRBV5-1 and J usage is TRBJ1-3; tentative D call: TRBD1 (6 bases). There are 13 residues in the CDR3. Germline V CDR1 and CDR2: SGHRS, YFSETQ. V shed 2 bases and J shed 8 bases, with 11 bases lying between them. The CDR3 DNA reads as TGCGCCAGCAGCTTAGGGGGAGCGGACACCATATATTTT. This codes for CASSLGGADTIYF.

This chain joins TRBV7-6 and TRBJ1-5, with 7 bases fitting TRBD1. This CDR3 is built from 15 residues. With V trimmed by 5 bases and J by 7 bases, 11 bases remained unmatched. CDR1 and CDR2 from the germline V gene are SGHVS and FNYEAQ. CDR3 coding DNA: TGTGCCAGCAGCCCGGCGCACAGGGGAGGACAGCCCCAGCATTTT. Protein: CASSPAHRGGQPQHF.

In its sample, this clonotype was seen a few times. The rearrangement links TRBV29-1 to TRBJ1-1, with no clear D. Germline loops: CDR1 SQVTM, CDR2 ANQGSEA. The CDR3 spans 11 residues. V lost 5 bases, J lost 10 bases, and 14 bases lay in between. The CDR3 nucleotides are TGCAGCGTTATGACAAACCCGGGAGCTTTCTTT. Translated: CSVMTNPGAFF.